This entry features one T cell receptor beta chain sequence. Germline CDR1 reads SGHTA; CDR2 reads FQGNSA. This CDR3 comprises 17 residues. Trimming cost V 2 bases and J 7 bases, with 21 bases left between them. This entry comes from a study of PD-1 blockade in classical Hodgkin lymphoma. Overall study: Patients were treated with nivolumab at 3 mg/kg, and this was given intravenously every 2 weeks.

The repertoire was sequenced with immunoSEQ multiplex PCR; TCRdb's copy has only in-frame clones and lacks some. The table has more than 90,000 clones, roughly 76% seen once; the top ten hold less than 20%. All patients relapsed after autologous stem cell transplantation, and brentuximab vedotin exposure varied. The origin of this receptor is a human donor with classical Hodgkin lymphoma. Specimen: peripheral blood mononuclear cells (PBMCs), collected before the second cycle of nivolumab. The gene calls are TRBV7-2 and TRBJ1-3, with a weak D call TRBD1 (5 bases). In DNA form, the CDR3 reads TGTGCCAGCAGCTTAAGGGCCACCCCGGTTGGGACGAACACCATATATTTT. Encoded protein: CASSLRATPVGTNTIYF.